This TCR beta chain was found in a study of beta chain features in type 1 diabetes. Study as a whole: Across all samples, about 100 million sorted cells were examined.

Details on this clone: The antigen is unknown.

All of the isolated RNA was reverse transcribed, so expressed TCRB transcripts were sequenced. Method: immunoSEQ multiplex PCR; TCRdb's copy keeps in-frame clones and lacks some. The sample yields about 710,000 clones, over 13% seen once. General study findings and limits: Across all four CD4+ subsets, people with type 1 diabetes showed modestly shorter TCRB CDR3s. Among type 1 diabetes patients, VDJ junctions had fewer insertions and more deletions. PCR may have favored shorter templates equally in patients and controls.

Cell sorting via CD45RO/CCR7/CD25/CD127/CD95/CD27 was performed to obtain CD4+ naive, central memory, regulatory and stem cell-like memory cells. V lost 0 bases to trimming and J lost 0 bases, with 17 bases between them. Germline V CDR1 and CDR2: SGDLS, YYNGEE. This CDR3 is 18 amino acids long. This sequence joins TRBV9 and TRBJ2-3; TRBD1 might be the D (6 bases). Input material: naive CD4+ T cells from blood. The TCR comes from a man between 18 and 35 years old with type 1 diabetes. The CDR3: CASSVEMWAGVSTDTQYF. The CDR3 DNA reads as TGTGCCAGCAGCGTAGAGATGTGGGCAGGGGTGAGCACAGATACGCAGTATTTT.